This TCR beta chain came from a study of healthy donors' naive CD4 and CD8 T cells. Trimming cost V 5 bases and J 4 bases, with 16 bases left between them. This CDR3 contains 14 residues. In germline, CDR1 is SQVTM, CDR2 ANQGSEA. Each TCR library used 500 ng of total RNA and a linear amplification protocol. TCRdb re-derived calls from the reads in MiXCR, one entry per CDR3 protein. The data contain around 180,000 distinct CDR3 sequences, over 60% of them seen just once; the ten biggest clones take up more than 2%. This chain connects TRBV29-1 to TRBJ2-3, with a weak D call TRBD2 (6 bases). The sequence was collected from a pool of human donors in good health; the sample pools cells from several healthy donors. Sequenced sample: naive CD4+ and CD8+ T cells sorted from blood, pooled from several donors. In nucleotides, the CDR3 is TGCAGCGTTTCGGACTACGAATCCGCAGATACGCAGTATTTT. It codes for CSVSDYESADTQYF.